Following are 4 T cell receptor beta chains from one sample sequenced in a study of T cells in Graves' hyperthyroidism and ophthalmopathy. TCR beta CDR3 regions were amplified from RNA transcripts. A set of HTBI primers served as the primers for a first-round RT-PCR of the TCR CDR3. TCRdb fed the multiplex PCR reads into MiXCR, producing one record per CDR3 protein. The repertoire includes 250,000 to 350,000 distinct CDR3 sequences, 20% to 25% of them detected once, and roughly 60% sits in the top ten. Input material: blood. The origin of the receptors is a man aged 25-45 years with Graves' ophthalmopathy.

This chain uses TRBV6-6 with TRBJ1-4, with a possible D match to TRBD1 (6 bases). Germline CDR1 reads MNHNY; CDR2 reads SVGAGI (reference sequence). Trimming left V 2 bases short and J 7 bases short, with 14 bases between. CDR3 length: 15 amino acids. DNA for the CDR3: TGTGCCAGCAGTTACAAGGGGCAGGGGAGTGAAAAACTGTTTTTT. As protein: CASSYKGQGSEKLFF.

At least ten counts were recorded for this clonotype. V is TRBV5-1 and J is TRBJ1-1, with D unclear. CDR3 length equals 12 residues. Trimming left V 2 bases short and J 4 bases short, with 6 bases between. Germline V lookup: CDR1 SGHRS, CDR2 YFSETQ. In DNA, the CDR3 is TGCGCCAGCAGCTTCGAGGGCACTGAAGCTTTCTTT. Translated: CASSFEGTEAFF.

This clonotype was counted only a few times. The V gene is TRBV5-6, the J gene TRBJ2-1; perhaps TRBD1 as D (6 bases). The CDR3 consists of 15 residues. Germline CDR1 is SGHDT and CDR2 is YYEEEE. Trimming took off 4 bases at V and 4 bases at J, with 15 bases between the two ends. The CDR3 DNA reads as TGTGCCAGCAGCAATACAGGGTCGGGATACAATGAGCAGTTCTTC. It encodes CASSNTGSGYNEQFF.

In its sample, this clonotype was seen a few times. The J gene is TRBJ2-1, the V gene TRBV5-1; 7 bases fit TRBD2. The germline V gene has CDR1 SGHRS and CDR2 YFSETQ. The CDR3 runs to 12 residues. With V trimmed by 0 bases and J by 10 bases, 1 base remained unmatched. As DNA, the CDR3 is TGCGCCAGCAGCTTGGCGGGAGGCGAGCAGTTCTTC. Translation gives CASSLAGGEQFF.